This T cell receptor (beta chain) was identified in a study of CD8 T cells in Susac syndrome (dated by TCRdb to the late 2010s). Study-level background: Whether CD8+ T cell activation and differentiation in Susac syndrome was antigen driven was tested using repertoire sequencing.

The paper's findings and limits, for the study overall: The number of individuals in the TCR sequencing and HLA analysis was recognized as being relatively small.

Peripheral blood CD8+ and CD4+ T cells from healthy donors, Susac syndrome patients and multiple sclerosis patients were profiled by high-throughput TCR beta sequencing. The healthy donors served as controls matched for age and sex. Bulk CD8+ and CD4+ T cells were purified by magnetic negative isolation, while CD8+ TEMRA cells were enriched using FACS. Blood was drawn into EDTA tubes, processed within 24 hours, and PBMCs were isolated by density gradient centrifugation. PBMCs intended for TCR sequencing were cryopreserved in liquid nitrogen and thawed later in a water bath at 37 degrees C. A purity of at least 90% was achieved for sorted or isolated CD4+, CD8+ and CD8+ TEMRA cells. This clonotype has a single count. The antigen this receptor binds is unknown. No base-level quality is on record; no much larger clone is a single base apart. A single read counts as weak evidence. RNA was extracted using the RNeasy kit, and about 0.5 to 1 ug of the RNA was reverse transcribed with random hexamers. TCR beta CDR3 regions were amplified with the immunoSEQ multiplex PCR assay covering 54 Vbeta and 13 Jbeta segments. Bias from PCR amplification was corrected by using a synthetic template baseline for primer optimization and for computational correction. The published analysis was carried out like this. Reads were annotated to V, D and J genes per IMGT and analyzed with immunoSEQ Analyzer, keeping only productive sequences. To calculate clonality, Shannon entropy was normalized by log2 of the number of productive unique sequences and then subtracted from one. For each patient and control, public and private clones were evaluated within the 100 most prevalent clones. Clones were defined as Susac-specific when absent from the healthy and MS cohorts, from roughly 1,000 published viral clones and from other ImmuneACCESS disease sequences. TCRdb reran the public reads through fastp at Q25 and MiXCR, keeping productive beta chains. Rows with a matching CDR3 protein are joined into one entry that keeps the most common DNA and genes. Clone size and V and J calls follow TCRdb, not the original study. The sample contains approximately 160,000 distinct CDR3 sequences, roughly nine tenths of them found a single time. The top ten clonotypes cover around 0.075% of the sample.

CDR1 and CDR2 are drawn from the germline V gene (reference sequence): DFQATT, SNEGSKA. The germline V and J ends show losses of 3 bases and 1 base respectively, and no gene match explains 3 bases of the junction. From the cysteine through the phenylalanine, the CDR3 covers 16 amino acids. The DNA shown is the 48-base CDR3, in frame from base 1. The sequenced sample was CD4+ T cells from PBMCs. The receptor chain draws on TRBV20-1 and TRBJ2-3; TRBD2 matches 14 bases in the middle. The sequence derives from a human donor in good health. Read as DNA, the sequence is TGCAGTGCTAGCGGGGGACTAGCGGGGGGCACAGATACGCAGTATTTT. This yields the protein CSASGGLAGGTDTQYF.